The sequence of this T cell receptor beta chain was determined in a study of shared clonotypes between healthy human individuals. Here immunoSEQ multiplex PCR was the method, and the copy in TCRdb shows in-frame clones only, minus some. The sample shows around 1,900,000 clones, about 94% of them seen only once. CD45RO-negative, CCR7-selected cells formed the naive CD8 fraction, which excluded terminally differentiated effector memory CD45RA+ cells. Study-wide results and limits: Sharing across several donors was seen in around 5% of naive CD4 clonotypes. An anticipated effect of sequencing depth on clonotype sharing among donors was recognized.

Remarks on this clone: Antigen: not known.

Sequenced sample: naive CD8+ T cells from PBMCs. The receptor comes from a man aged 18 to 30 in good health. Some clones in this sample may be carry-over from other donors' samples.

CDR3 DNA: TGTGCCAGCAGTGTCTCAGGGGACTATCAGCCCCAGCATTTT. As protein: CASSVSGDYQPQHF. This chain joins TRBV27 and TRBJ1-5, with D perhaps matching TRBD1 (6 bases). Trimming removed 5 bases at V and 5 bases at J, with 13 bases between. CDR1 and CDR2 from the germline V gene are MNHEY and SMNVEV (reference sequence). This CDR3 has 14 amino acids.